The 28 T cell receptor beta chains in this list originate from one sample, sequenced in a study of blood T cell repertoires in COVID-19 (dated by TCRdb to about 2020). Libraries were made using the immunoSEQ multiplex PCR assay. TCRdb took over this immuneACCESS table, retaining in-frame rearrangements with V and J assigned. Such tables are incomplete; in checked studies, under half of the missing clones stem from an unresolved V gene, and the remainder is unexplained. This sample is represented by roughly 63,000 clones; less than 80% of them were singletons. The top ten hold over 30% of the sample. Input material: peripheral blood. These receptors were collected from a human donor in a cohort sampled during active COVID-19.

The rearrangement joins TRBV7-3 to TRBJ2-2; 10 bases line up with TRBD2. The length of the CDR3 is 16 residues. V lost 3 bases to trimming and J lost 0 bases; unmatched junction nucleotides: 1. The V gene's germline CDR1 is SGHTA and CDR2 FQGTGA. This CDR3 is CASSFTSGANTGELFF. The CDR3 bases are TGTGCCAGCAGCTTCACTAGCGGGGCGAACACCGGGGAGCTGTTTTTT.

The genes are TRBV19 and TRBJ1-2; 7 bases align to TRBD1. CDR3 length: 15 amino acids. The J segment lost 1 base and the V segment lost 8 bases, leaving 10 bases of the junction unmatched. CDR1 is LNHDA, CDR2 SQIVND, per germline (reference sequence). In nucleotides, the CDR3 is TGTGCCAGTGTGGCGGGACAGCGAATTAACTATGGCTACACCTTC. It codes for CASVAGQRINYGYTF.

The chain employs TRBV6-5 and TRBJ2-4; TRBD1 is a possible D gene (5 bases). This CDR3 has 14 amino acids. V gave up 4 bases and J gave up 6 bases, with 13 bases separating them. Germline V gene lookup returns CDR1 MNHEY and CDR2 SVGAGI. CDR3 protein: CASSLRGLGNIQYF. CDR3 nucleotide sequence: TGTGCCAGCAGTTTAAGGGGCTTGGGAAACATTCAGTACTTC.

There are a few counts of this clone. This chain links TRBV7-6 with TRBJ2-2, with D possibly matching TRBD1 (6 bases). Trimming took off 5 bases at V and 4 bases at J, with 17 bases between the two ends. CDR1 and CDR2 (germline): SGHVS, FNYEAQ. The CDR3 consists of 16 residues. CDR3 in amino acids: CASSHGGRLVTGELFF. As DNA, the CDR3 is TGTGCCAGCAGCCATGGGGGCAGGCTGGTCACCGGGGAGCTGTTTTTT.

CDR3 loop: CASSPRQGAATGELFF. The CDR3 coding sequence is TGTGCCAGCTCACCGAGACAGGGTGCGGCCACCGGGGAGCTGTTTTTT. The chain uses TRBV18 and TRBJ2-2; 7 bases are shared with TRBD1. The CDR3 runs 16 residues. V was pared by 3 bases and J by 4 bases, with 8 bases of the junction left unmatched. CDR1 and CDR2 from the germline V gene are KGHSH and LQKENI.

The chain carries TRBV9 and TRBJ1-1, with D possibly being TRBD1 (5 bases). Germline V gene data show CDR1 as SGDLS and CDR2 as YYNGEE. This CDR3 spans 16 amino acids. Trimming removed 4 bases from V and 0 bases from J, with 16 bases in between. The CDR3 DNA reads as TGTGCCAGCAGCACACCGCGGAGACAGCTGAACACTGAAGCTTTCTTT. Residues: CASSTPRRQLNTEAFF.

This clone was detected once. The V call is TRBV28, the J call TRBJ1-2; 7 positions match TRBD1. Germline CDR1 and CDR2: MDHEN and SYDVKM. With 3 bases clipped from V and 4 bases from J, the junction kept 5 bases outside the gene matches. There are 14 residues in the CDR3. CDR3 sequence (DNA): TGTGCCAGCAGTTTTTTCGACAGGGCCTATGGCTACACCTTC. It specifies CASSFFDRAYGYTF.

CDR3 loop: CASSLRGRTYEQYF. The DNA for the CDR3 is TGTGCCAGCAGTCTCCGCGGGAGAACCTACGAGCAGTACTTC. This chain uses TRBV2 with TRBJ2-7; 7 bases fit TRBD2. The junction had 6 bases not matched to a gene; V was cut back by 5 bases and J by 2 bases. The CDR3 has 14 residues. CDR1 is SNHLY, CDR2 FYNNEI, per germline.

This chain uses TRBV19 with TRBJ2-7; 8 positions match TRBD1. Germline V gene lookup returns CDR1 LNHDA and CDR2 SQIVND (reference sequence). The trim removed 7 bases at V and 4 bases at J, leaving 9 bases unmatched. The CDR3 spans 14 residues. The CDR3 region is CASTPQGEGYEQYF. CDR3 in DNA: TGTGCCAGTACCCCACAGGGGGAAGGTTACGAGCAGTACTTC.

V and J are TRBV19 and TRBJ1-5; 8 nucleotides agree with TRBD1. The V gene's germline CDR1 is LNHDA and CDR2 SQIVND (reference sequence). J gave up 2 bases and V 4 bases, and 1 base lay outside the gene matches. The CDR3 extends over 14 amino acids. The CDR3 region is CASSRGQGNQPQHF. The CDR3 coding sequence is TGTGCCAGTAGTAGGGGACAGGGCAATCAGCCCCAGCATTTT.

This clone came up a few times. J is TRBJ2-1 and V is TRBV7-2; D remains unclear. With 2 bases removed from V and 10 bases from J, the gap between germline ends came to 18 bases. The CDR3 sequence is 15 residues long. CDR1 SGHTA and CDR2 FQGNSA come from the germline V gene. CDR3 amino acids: CASSLSWYTAEEQFF. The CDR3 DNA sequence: TGTGCCAGCAGCTTAAGTTGGTACACCGCGGAAGAGCAGTTCTTC.

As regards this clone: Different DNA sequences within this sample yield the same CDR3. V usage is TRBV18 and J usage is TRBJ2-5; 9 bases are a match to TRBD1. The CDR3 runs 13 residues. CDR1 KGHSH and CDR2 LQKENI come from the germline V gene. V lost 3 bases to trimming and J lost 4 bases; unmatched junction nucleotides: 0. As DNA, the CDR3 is TGTGCCAGCTCACCGGGACAGGGAGAGACCCAGTACTTC. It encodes CASSPGQGETQYF.

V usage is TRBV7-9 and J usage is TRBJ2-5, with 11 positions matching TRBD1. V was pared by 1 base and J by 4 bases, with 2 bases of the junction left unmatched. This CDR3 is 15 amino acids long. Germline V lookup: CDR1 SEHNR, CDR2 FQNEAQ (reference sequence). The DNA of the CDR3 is TGTGCCAGCAGCTTAGGGGGGACAGGGGGAGAGACCCAGTACTTC. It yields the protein CASSLGGTGGETQYF.

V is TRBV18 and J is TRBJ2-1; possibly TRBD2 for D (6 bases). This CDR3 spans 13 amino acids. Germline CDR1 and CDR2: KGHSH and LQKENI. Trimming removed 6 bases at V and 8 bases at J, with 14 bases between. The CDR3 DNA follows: TGTGCCAGCTCCCCTCAGACTAGGTATGAGCAGTTCTTC. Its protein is CASSPQTRYEQFF.

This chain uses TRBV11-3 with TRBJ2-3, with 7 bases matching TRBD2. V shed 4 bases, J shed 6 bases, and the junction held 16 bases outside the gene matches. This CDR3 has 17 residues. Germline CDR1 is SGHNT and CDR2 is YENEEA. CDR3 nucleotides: TGTGCCAGCAGCTCACGTTCTAGCGGCGGCCGGGGGGATACGCAGTATTTT. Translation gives CASSSRSSGGRGDTQYF.

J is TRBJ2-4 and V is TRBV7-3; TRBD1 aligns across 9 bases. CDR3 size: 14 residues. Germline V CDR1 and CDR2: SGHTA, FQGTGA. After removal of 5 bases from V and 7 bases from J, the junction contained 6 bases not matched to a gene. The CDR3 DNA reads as TGTGCCAGCAGCCCTGGGACAGGGCGGAACATTCAGTACTTC. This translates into CASSPGTGRNIQYF.

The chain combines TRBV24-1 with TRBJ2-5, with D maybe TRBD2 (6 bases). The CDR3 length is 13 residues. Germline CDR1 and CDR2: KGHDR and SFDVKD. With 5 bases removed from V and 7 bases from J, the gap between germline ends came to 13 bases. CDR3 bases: TGTGCCACCAGTGTCGGGGGAAGGGGGACCCAGTACTTC. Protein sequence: CATSVGGRGTQYF.

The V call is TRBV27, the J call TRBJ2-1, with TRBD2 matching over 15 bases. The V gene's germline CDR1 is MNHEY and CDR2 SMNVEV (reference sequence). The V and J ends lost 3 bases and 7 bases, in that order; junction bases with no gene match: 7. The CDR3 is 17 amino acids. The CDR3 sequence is CASSLSGLAGGMNEQFF. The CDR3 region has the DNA TGTGCCAGCAGTTTGTCCGGACTAGCGGGAGGGATGAATGAGCAGTTCTTC.

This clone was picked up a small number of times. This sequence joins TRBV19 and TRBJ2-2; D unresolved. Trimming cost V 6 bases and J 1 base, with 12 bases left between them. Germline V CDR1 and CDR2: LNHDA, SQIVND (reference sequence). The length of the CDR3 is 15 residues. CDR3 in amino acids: CASSPSRRNTGELFF. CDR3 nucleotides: TGTGCCAGTAGCCCATCCAGGCGGAACACCGGGGAGCTGTTTTTT.

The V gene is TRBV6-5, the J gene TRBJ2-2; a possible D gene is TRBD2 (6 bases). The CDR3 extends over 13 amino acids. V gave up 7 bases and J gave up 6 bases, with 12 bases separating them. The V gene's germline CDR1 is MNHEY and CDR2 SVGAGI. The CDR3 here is CASKGLDAGELFF. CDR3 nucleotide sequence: TGTGCCAGCAAGGGACTGGACGCCGGGGAGCTGTTTTTT.

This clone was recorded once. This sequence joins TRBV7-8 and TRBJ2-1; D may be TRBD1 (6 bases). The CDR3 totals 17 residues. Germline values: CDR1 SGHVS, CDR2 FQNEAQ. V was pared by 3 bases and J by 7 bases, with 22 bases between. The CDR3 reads CASSFPHQRGRGNEQFF. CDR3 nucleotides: TGTGCCAGCAGCTTTCCTCACCAGAGGGGAAGGGGGAATGAGCAGTTCTTC. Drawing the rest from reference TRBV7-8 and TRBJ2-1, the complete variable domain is GAGVSQSPRYKVAKRGQDVALRCDPISGHVSLFWYQQALGQGPEFLTYFQNEAQLDKSGLPSDRFFAERPEGSVSTLKIQRTQQEDSAVYLCASSFPHQRGRGNEQFFGPGTRLTVL.

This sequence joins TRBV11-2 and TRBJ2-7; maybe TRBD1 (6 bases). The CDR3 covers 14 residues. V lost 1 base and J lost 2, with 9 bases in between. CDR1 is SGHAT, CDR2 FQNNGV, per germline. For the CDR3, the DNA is TGTGCCAGCAGCTTAGGCAGGGGAGCCTACGAGCAGTACTTC. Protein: CASSLGRGAYEQYF.

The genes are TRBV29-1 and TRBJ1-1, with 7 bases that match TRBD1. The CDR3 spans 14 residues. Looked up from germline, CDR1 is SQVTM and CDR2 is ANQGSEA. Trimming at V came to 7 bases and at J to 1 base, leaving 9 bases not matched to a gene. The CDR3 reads CSARTGAGNTEAFF. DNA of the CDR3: TGCAGCGCCAGGACAGGCGCTGGGAACACTGAAGCTTTCTTT. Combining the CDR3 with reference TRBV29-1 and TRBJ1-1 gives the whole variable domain SAVISQKPSRDICQRGTSLTIQCQVDSQVTMMFWYRQQPGQSLTLIATANQGSEATYESGFVIDKFPISRPNLTFSTLTVSNMSPEDSSIYLCSARTGAGNTEAFFGQGTRLTVV.

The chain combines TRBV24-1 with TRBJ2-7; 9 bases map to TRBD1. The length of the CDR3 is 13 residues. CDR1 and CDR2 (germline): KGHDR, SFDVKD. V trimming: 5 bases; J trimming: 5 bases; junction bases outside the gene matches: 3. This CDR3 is CATSGDREDEQYF. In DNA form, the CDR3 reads TGTGCCACCAGTGGGGACAGGGAAGACGAGCAGTACTTC.

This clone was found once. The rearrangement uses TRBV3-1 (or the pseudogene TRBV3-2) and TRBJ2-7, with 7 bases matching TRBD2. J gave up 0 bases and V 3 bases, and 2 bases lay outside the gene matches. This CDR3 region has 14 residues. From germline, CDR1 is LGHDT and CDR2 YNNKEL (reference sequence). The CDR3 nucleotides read TGTGCCAGCAGCCACGGCGGGAGCTCCTACGAGCAGTACTTC. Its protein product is CASSHGGSSYEQYF.

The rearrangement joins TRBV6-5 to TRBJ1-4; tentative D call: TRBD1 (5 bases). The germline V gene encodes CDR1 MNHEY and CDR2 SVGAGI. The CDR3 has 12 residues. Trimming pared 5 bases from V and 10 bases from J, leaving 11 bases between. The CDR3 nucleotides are TGTGCCAGCAGTCTCCTGGACACAAAACTGTTTTTT. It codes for CASSLLDTKLFF.

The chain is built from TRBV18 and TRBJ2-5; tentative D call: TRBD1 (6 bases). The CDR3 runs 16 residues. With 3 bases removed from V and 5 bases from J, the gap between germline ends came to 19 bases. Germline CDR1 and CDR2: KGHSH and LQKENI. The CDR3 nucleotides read TGTGCCAGCTCACCTGGTACGACAGTGCAGGGGGAGACCCAGTACTTC. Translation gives CASSPGTTVQGETQYF.

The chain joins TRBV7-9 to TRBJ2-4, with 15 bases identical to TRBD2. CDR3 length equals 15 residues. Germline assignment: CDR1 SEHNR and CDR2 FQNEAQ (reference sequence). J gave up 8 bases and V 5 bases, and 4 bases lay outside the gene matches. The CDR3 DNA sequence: TGTGCCAGCAGCACCGGACTAGCGGGAGGGCACATTCAGTACTTC. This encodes CASSTGLAGGHIQYF.